This TCR beta chain stems from a study of blood T cell dynamics during melanoma immunotherapy. As for the study in general: Patients with metastatic melanoma got pembrolizumab or nivolumab-ipilimumab as first-line care. Findings of the study overall: Clones driving repertoire changes may be melanoma-specific or general immune activation. At W3, later disease-control patients showed bifurcated PBMC repertoire changes, unlike progressors.

Notes on this clone: What it recognizes is unknown.

The assay was immunoSEQ multiplex PCR, and TCRdb's table has in-frame clones only and misses some. The sample has 7,500 to 8,500 clones, 88% seen once. Time point: week 3, after first cycle of checkpoint inhibitor. Looked up from germline, CDR1 is SGHNT and CDR2 is YYREEE (reference sequence). The CDR3 runs 13 residues. Trimming took 3 bases from V and 7 from J; bases not matched to a gene: 7. The rearrangement joins TRBV5-4 to TRBJ2-7; 7 bases agree with TRBD1. This clonotype originated in a human donor with melanoma. The specimen comprised blood, sampled from a patient treated with checkpoint blockade. CDR3: CASSSTGIGEQYF. The CDR3 DNA reads as TGTGCCAGCAGCTCGACAGGGATCGGGGAGCAGTACTTC.